What follows are 24 T cell receptor beta chains derived from one specimen sequenced in a study of shared clonotypes between healthy human individuals. Sequenced by immunoSEQ multiplex PCR; TCRdb stores in-frame clones only, minus some. The sample includes hundreds of thousands of clones, 97% seen only once; the top ten take 0.057%. Specimen: naive CD4+ T cells sorted from blood. Subset here: CD45RA+ positively selected. The receptors derive from a woman under 40 in good health.

This sequence joins TRBV5-1 and TRBJ1-2; no clear D. Germline V lookup: CDR1 SGHRS, CDR2 YFSETQ. The CDR3 is 12 residues long. Trimming left V 0 bases short and J 10 bases short, with 10 bases between. CDR3 in amino acids: CASSLEGSLYTF. CDR3 sequence (DNA): TGCGCCAGCAGCTTGGAGGGCAGCCTCTACACCTTC.

The chain employs TRBV15 and TRBJ1-4; D remains ambiguous. This CDR3 has 14 residues. Looked up from germline, CDR1 is LNHNV and CDR2 is YYDKDF (reference sequence). Trimming stripped 5 bases from V and 8 bases from J, with 15 bases between. CDR3 nucleotides: TGTGCCACCAGCTCGGGCCCACGGGCCGAAAAACTGTTTTTT. Protein: CATSSGPRAEKLFF.

This chain joins TRBV5-1 and TRBJ2-5; possible D gene TRBD1, 6 bases. The DNA matches TRBJ2-7 better at its end, which makes the J call doubtful. CDR3 length: 16 amino acids. CDR1 is SGHRS and CDR2 is YFSETQ in the germline V gene. CDR3 amino acids: CASSTGSLGGSYEQYF. For the CDR3, the DNA is TGCGCCAGCAGCACTGGAAGTCTAGGGGGATCCTACGAGCAGTACTTC.

The chain has TRBV2 and TRBJ1-4; no clear D. The germline V gene encodes CDR1 SNHLY and CDR2 FYNNEI. This CDR3 region has 15 residues. V was trimmed by 4 bases and J by 0 bases, leaving 9 bases between them. The CDR3 spells CASSVLLSTNEKLFF. DNA for the CDR3: TGTGCCAGCAGTGTTCTTCTGTCAACTAATGAAAAACTGTTTTTT.

The chain joins TRBV11-3 to TRBJ2-2; 11 bases map to TRBD1. CDR1 is SGHNT and CDR2 is YENEEA in the germline V gene. The junction had 3 bases not matched to a gene; V was cut back by 5 bases and J by 4 bases. The CDR3 sequence is 15 residues long. The CDR3 here is CASSLGTGGTGELFF. The CDR3 nucleotides read TGTGCCAGCAGCCTCGGGACAGGGGGCACCGGGGAGCTGTTTTTT. The variable domain in full, with the rest retrieved from reference TRBV11-3 and TRBJ2-2, is EAGVVQSPRYKIIEKKQPVAFWCNPISGHNTLYWYLQNLGQGPELLIRYENEEAVDDSQLPKDRFSAERLKGVDSTLKIQPAELGDSAVYLCASSLGTGGTGELFFGEGSRLTVL.

The chain is built from TRBV19 and TRBJ2-1, with a tentative D call TRBD1 (6 bases). V was shortened by 7 bases and J by 4 bases, with 11 bases between the two germline ends. CDR1 and CDR2 from the germline V gene are LNHDA and SQIVND (reference sequence). This CDR3 is 13 amino acids long. The CDR3 DNA reads TGTGCCAGTAAGGGGGACCTATACAATGAGCAGTTCTTC. Its protein product is CASKGDLYNEQFF.

The genes are TRBV14 and TRBJ2-2; D unresolved. V was clipped by 2 bases and J by 4 bases, with 14 bases between them. Germline CDR1 and CDR2: SGHDN and FVKESK. The CDR3 spans 16 residues. CDR3 amino acids: CASSQRVGKATGELFF. The CDR3 DNA is TGTGCCAGCAGCCAAAGAGTAGGGAAAGCCACCGGGGAGCTGTTTTTT.

This clone was detected a few times. V usage is TRBV2 and J usage is TRBJ2-7; D unresolved. The V gene lost 6 bases and the J gene lost 9 bases, with 12 bases spanning the gap. Germline assignment: CDR1 SNHLY and CDR2 FYNNEI. The CDR3 covers 11 residues. Here the CDR3 DNA reads TGTGCCAGCAGCACGAGGTGGGCGCAGTACTTC. This sequence encodes CASSTRWAQYF. The full variable domain, in which reference TRBV2 and TRBJ2-7 provide the parts outside the CDR3, is EPEVTQTPSHQVTQMGQEVILRCVPISNHLYFYWYRQILGQKVEFLVSFYNNEISEKSEIFDDQFSVERPDGSNFTLKIRSTKLEDSAMYFCASSTRWAQYFGPGTRLTVT.

The chain employs TRBV7-9 and TRBJ2-7; TRBD1 aligns across 8 bases. V dropped 2 bases and J dropped 3; count of bases not matched to a gene: 12. This CDR3 contains 17 residues. Germline assignment: CDR1 SEHNR and CDR2 FQNEAQ (reference sequence). In DNA, the CDR3 is TGTGCCAGCAGCTTAACGTCAGTGGGGACAGGTTTCTACGAGCAGTACTTC. Its translation: CASSLTSVGTGFYEQYF.

This clone was seen only once. The V gene is TRBV14, the J gene TRBJ2-5, with 8 bases that match TRBD2. The CDR3 totals 16 residues. The trim removed 0 bases at V and 2 bases at J, leaving 5 bases unmatched. Germline CDR1 and CDR2: SGHDN and FVKESK. This CDR3 reads CASSQDSAGAQETQYF. The CDR3 DNA reads as TGTGCCAGCAGCCAAGACTCAGCGGGAGCACAAGAGACCCAGTACTTC.

V is TRBV28 and J is TRBJ2-5, with D perhaps matching TRBD1 (7 bases). The CDR3 totals 13 residues. Germline lookup yields CDR1 MDHEN and CDR2 SYDVKM. The V and J ends lost 6 bases and 4 bases respectively, with 12 bases between them. The CDR3 reads CASRAGGGETQYF. For the CDR3, the DNA is TGTGCCAGCAGGGCAGGGGGAGGAGAGACCCAGTACTTC.

In this sample, this clone turned up once. The V gene is TRBV30, the J gene TRBJ2-4; TRBD1 matches at 10 bases. The CDR3 covers 15 residues. V lost 3 bases to trimming and J lost 8 bases; unmatched junction nucleotides: 10. The germline V gene has CDR1 GTSNPN and CDR2 SVGIG (reference sequence). CDR3 nucleotide sequence: TGTGCCTGGAGGGCCGGGACAGGGGCAGGATACATTCAGTACTTC. This codes for CAWRAGTGAGYIQYF.

This clone was recorded only once. V usage is TRBV28 and J usage is TRBJ2-7; D is possibly TRBD1 or TRBD2 (7 bases each). Germline V CDR1 and CDR2: MDHEN, SYDVKM. This CDR3 comprises 15 residues. Trimming left V 5 bases short and J 0 bases short, with 14 bases between. The CDR3 nucleotides read TGTGCCAGCAGTGGAGCGGGACAGAGCTCCTACGAGCAGTACTTC. This translates into CASSGAGQSSYEQYF.

The chain couples TRBV9 to TRBJ2-1; 15 nucleotides line up with TRBD2. With 2 bases clipped from V and 4 bases from J, the junction kept 1 base outside the gene matches. CDR1 SGDLS and CDR2 YYNGEE come from the germline V gene. This CDR3 has 16 residues. The DNA for the CDR3 is TGTGCCAGCAGCGTCGGGACTAGCGGGGGGTACAATGAGCAGTTCTTC. It yields the protein CASSVGTSGGYNEQFF.

V and J are TRBV19 and TRBJ2-1; D is perhaps TRBD1 (6 bases). The CDR3 has 14 residues. Trimming took 3 bases from V and 4 from J, leaving 10 bases between them. The V gene's germline CDR1 is LNHDA and CDR2 SQIVND (reference sequence). CDR3 region: CASSITGYYNEQFF. The CDR3 bases are TGTGCCAGTAGTATTACAGGGTATTACAATGAGCAGTTCTTC.

The rearrangement joins TRBV7-2 to TRBJ2-3, with 9 bases lining up with TRBD2. CDR1 is SGHTA and CDR2 is FQGNSA in the germline V gene. The CDR3 length is 12 residues. V trimming: 5 bases; J trimming: 8 bases; junction bases outside the gene matches: 2. This chain's CDR3 is CASSTAGGTQYF. The CDR3 DNA is TGTGCCAGCAGCACAGCGGGAGGTACGCAGTATTTT.

V usage is TRBV28 and J usage is TRBJ1-1, with TRBD1 identical over 8 bases. Germline V gene sequence: CDR1 MDHEN, CDR2 SYDVKM. This CDR3 region has 15 residues. V trimming: 5 bases; J trimming: 1 base; junction bases outside the gene matches: 6. The CDR3 DNA reads as TGTGCCAGCAGTGCCCAGGGGGCAGGGAACACTGAAGCTTTCTTT. Amino acids: CASSAQGAGNTEAFF. The full variable domain, its missing parts supplied by reference TRBV28 and TRBJ1-1, is DVKVTQSSRYLVKRTGEKVFLECVQDMDHENMFWYRQDPGLGLRLIYFSYDVKMKEKGDIPEGYSVSREKKERFSLILESASTNQTSMYLCASSAQGAGNTEAFFGQGTRLTVV.

This chain uses TRBV5-1 with TRBJ2-2; 10 bases match TRBD2. The length of the CDR3 is 16 residues. Germline assignment: CDR1 SGHRS and CDR2 YFSETQ. Trimming cost V 4 bases and J 6 bases; bases outside gene matches: 9. The CDR3 loop is CASSTGLAGDPGELFF. CDR3 coding DNA: TGCGCCAGCAGCACTGGGCTAGCGGGAGATCCCGGGGAGCTGTTTTTT. The entire variable domain, with the rest obtained from reference TRBV5-1 and TRBJ2-2, is as follows: KAGVTQTPRYLIKTRGQQVTLSCSPISGHRSVSWYQQTPGQGLQFLFEYFSETQRNKGNFPGRFSGRQFSNSRSEMNVSTLELGDSALYLCASSTGLAGDPGELFFGEGSRLTVL.

This rearrangement joins TRBV14 to TRBJ2-5, with D maybe TRBD2 (5 bases). Looked up from germline, CDR1 is SGHDN and CDR2 is FVKESK. Trimming stripped 0 bases from V and 2 bases from J, with 19 bases between. The CDR3 is made up of 18 amino acids. The CDR3 region is CASSQDLPPKRRQETQYF. The DNA of the CDR3 is TGTGCCAGCAGCCAAGATTTGCCCCCGAAGAGGAGGCAAGAGACCCAGTACTTC.

This chain joins TRBV7-9 and TRBJ2-7, with TRBD1 identical over 9 bases. The J segment lost 2 bases and the V segment lost 1 base, leaving 6 bases of the junction unmatched. The germline gives CDR1 SEHNR, CDR2 FQNEAQ (reference sequence). The CDR3 extends over 16 amino acids. This chain's CDR3 is CASSLGPDRGTYEQYF. CDR3 sequence (DNA): TGTGCCAGCAGCTTAGGACCGGACAGGGGAACCTACGAGCAGTACTTC.

The chain is built from TRBV19 and TRBJ2-5; D unclear. CDR3 length: 15 residues. V lost 7 bases and J lost 4, with 19 bases in between. The germline gives CDR1 LNHDA, CDR2 SQIVND (reference sequence). The CDR3 DNA is TGTGCCAGTAATAACGGCCCGATCGGTGGAGAGACCCAGTACTTC. Its translation: CASNNGPIGGETQYF.

This clone showed up just once. The genes are TRBV11-2 and TRBJ2-1; D remains ambiguous. Germline assignment: CDR1 SGHAT and CDR2 FQNNGV. The V end lost 5 bases, the J end lost 8 bases, and 10 bases lay between the germline ends. The CDR3 length is 12 residues. CDR3 DNA: TGTGCCAGCAGCCCCCTGTCCCATGAGCAGTTCTTC. It is translated as CASSPLSHEQFF.

This sequence joins TRBV28 and TRBJ2-1; D gene ambiguous. Trimming removed 4 bases from V and 7 bases from J, with 17 bases in between. Per the germline V gene, CDR1 is MDHEN and CDR2 is SYDVKM. This CDR3 region has 15 residues. The CDR3 sequence: CASSSATRPVNEQFF. The CDR3 nucleotides are TGTGCCAGCAGTTCGGCGACTCGCCCCGTAAATGAGCAGTTCTTC. The variable domain in full, completed from reference TRBV28 and TRBJ2-1, reads DVKVTQSSRYLVKRTGEKVFLECVQDMDHENMFWYRQDPGLGLRLIYFSYDVKMKEKGDIPEGYSVSREKKERFSLILESASTNQTSMYLCASSSATRPVNEQFFGPGTRLTVL.

This chain connects TRBV19 to TRBJ1-1; D is perhaps TRBD1 (5 bases). The germline gives CDR1 LNHDA, CDR2 SQIVND (reference sequence). CDR3 length equals 13 residues. The germline V and J ends were trimmed by 4 bases and 4 bases, with 10 bases remaining between them. The CDR3 DNA reads TGTGCCAGTAGTACAGGGTTGGGCACTGAAGCTTTCTTT. This sequence encodes CASSTGLGTEAFF.